Shown below are 16 T cell receptor beta chains from a single sample sequenced in a study of blood T cell repertoires in COVID-19. Sequenced by immunoSEQ multiplex PCR; TCRdb stores in-frame clones only, minus some. The sample lists 100,000 to 120,000 clones; around 80% were seen once. Sample: peripheral blood. Source of these receptors: a woman older than 75 with acute or convalescent COVID-19.

V and J are TRBV7-9 and TRBJ1-2; no reliable D call. CDR1 and CDR2 from the germline V gene are SEHNR and FQNEAQ (reference sequence). V was pared by 1 base and J by 3 bases, with 9 bases between. The CDR3 runs to 14 residues. CDR3 loop: CASSLDSGYYGYTF. CDR3 in DNA: TGTGCCAGCAGCTTAGACTCCGGGTACTATGGCTACACCTTC.

The sample holds one count of this clone. The rearrangement uses TRBV27 and TRBJ2-5; D is ambiguous. Germline-derived CDR1 and CDR2 are MNHEY and SMNVEV (reference sequence). The CDR3 loop spans 12 amino acids. V was trimmed by 6 bases and J by 7 bases, leaving 12 bases between them. The CDR3 spells CASSSPGGTQYF. The CDR3 coding sequence is TGTGCCAGCAGCTCCCCGGGTGGGACCCAGTACTTC.

The chain combines TRBV5-1 with TRBJ2-3; weak D call: TRBD2 (5 bases). Germline V gene lookup returns CDR1 SGHRS and CDR2 YFSETQ. The germline V and J ends were trimmed by 4 bases and 0 bases, with 12 bases remaining between them. The CDR3 is 15 residues long. The CDR3 reads CASSVTRGSTDTQYF. The CDR3, as DNA: TGCGCCAGCAGCGTGACTCGGGGAAGCACAGATACGCAGTATTTT. Drawing the rest from reference TRBV5-1 and TRBJ2-3, the complete variable domain is KAGVTQTPRYLIKTRGQQVTLSCSPISGHRSVSWYQQTPGQGLQFLFEYFSETQRNKGNFPGRFSGRQFSNSRSEMNVSTLELGDSALYLCASSVTRGSTDTQYFGPGTRLTVL.

This clone was found once. CDR3 amino acids: CAITPSENTDTQYF. CDR3 coding DNA: TGTGCCATCACTCCTAGCGAAAACACAGATACGCAGTATTTT. This rearrangement joins TRBV10-3 to TRBJ2-3; possibly TRBD2 for D (6 bases). The V end was cut by 7 bases, the J end by 2 bases, with 13 bases between. There are 14 residues in the CDR3. Germline lookup yields CDR1 ENHRY and CDR2 SYGVKD.

The chain couples TRBV11-1 to TRBJ2-4, with D perhaps matching TRBD1 (6 bases). CDR3 length: 15 amino acids. Trimming removed 5 bases from V and 7 bases from J, with 18 bases in between. Germline values: CDR1 SGHAT, CDR2 FQDESV (reference sequence). The DNA of the CDR3 is TGTGCCAGCAGCCTTAGCTGGTCAGGGGAGAACATTCAGTACTTC. Residues: CASSLSWSGENIQYF.

The V call is TRBV19, the J call TRBJ2-5; no firm D call. Germline V lookup: CDR1 LNHDA, CDR2 SQIVND (reference sequence). With 1 base removed from V and 3 bases from J, the gap between germline ends came to 12 bases. This CDR3 comprises 15 residues. Written as DNA, the CDR3 is TGTGCCAGTAGTATAGTTAATGCGGCAGAAGAGACCCAGTACTTC. It yields the protein CASSIVNAAEETQYF.

This clone was found a few times. This chain uses TRBV27 with TRBJ1-1, with 7 bases fitting TRBD1. In germline, CDR1 is MNHEY, CDR2 SMNVEV (reference sequence). The CDR3 is made up of 11 amino acids. With V trimmed by 6 bases and J by 9 bases, 4 bases remained unmatched. The CDR3 is CASSRTGQAFF. The CDR3 DNA reads as TGTGCCAGCAGCCGGACAGGACAAGCTTTCTTT.

The chain carries TRBV28 and TRBJ1-2; D is perhaps TRBD1 (5 bases). Germline CDR1 reads MDHEN; CDR2 reads SYDVKM. CDR3 length: 14 amino acids. V was cut by 8 bases and J by 0 bases, with 13 bases left in between. The CDR3 DNA follows: TGTGCCAGCTGGCACAGGCCTGCTAACTATGGCTACACCTTC. Amino acids: CASWHRPANYGYTF.

The genes are TRBV6-1 and TRBJ2-1; D perhaps matches TRBD1 (5 bases). The V end was cut by 2 bases, the J end by 0 bases, with 11 bases between. CDR3 size: 16 residues. CDR1 is MNHNS and CDR2 is SASEGT in the germline V gene. The CDR3 coding sequence is TGTGCCAGCAGTGAATTTAGGACACTCTCCTACAATGAGCAGTTCTTC. The encoded protein is CASSEFRTLSYNEQFF.

The chain recombines TRBV6-5 with TRBJ1-6; 7 bases align to TRBD1. J gave up 7 bases and V 0 bases, and 6 bases lay outside the gene matches. This CDR3 spans 16 amino acids. CDR1 and CDR2 (germline): MNHEY, SVGAGI. The CDR3 DNA reads as TGTGCCAGCAGTTACTCCCTGGGACAGAAGAATTCACCCCTCCACTTT. Translated, it gives CASSYSLGQKNSPLHF.

The genes are TRBV19 and TRBJ1-2; maybe TRBD1 (5 bases). Germline CDR1 is LNHDA and CDR2 is SQIVND (reference sequence). V was shortened by 10 bases and J by 0 bases, with 21 bases between the two germline ends. The CDR3 is 16 amino acids. In nucleotides, the CDR3 is TGTGCCACCCGGGGGGGGTCGGCTGGAGCTAACTATGGCTACACCTTC. Translating it yields CATRGGSAGANYGYTF.

The chain couples TRBV21-1 to TRBJ2-7; TRBD2, the table's D call, lacks a check against the DNA. TRBV21-1 has pseudogene status. The CDR3 extends over 14 amino acids. The CDR3, as DNA: TGTGCCAGCAGCACTTTTGTCCGTTCCTACGAGCAGTACGTC. This gives the protein CASSTFVRSYEQYV.

The chain links TRBV5-6 to TRBJ1-4; D not resolved. The CDR3 sequence is 15 residues long. Trimming pared 0 bases from V and 5 bases from J, leaving 11 bases between. From germline, CDR1 is SGHDT and CDR2 YYEEEE. In DNA, the CDR3 is TGTGCCAGCAGCTTGGCCTACAGCCTGAATGAAAAACTGTTTTTT. It codes for CASSLAYSLNEKLFF.

This chain joins TRBV5-1 and TRBJ1-1; D gene unclear. From germline, CDR1 is SGHRS and CDR2 YFSETQ. The length of the CDR3 is 14 residues. V was shortened by 6 bases and J by 5 bases, with 17 bases between the two germline ends. The CDR3 protein is CASKQSRQITEAFF. The CDR3 nucleotides are TGCGCCAGCAAACAGAGTAGACAAATTACTGAAGCTTTCTTT.

This chain connects TRBV5-4 to TRBJ2-5; D is ambiguous. This CDR3 spans 15 amino acids. Germline values: CDR1 SGHNT, CDR2 YYREEE (reference sequence). Trimming stripped 5 bases from V and 5 bases from J, with 19 bases between. This CDR3 reads CASSLSINPEETQYF. CDR3 nucleotide sequence: TGTGCCAGCAGTTTGTCTATTAATCCTGAGGAGACCCAGTACTTC.

The chain links TRBV6-4 to TRBJ2-1, with 14 bases aligning to TRBD2. After removal of 5 bases from V and 7 bases from J, the junction contained 7 bases not matched to a gene. Germline-derived CDR1 and CDR2 are MRHNA and SNTAGT. This CDR3 spans 16 amino acids. CDR3 residues: CASSRLAGGVVNEQFF. The CDR3 bases are TGTGCCAGCAGTCGACTAGCGGGAGGGGTTGTGAATGAGCAGTTCTTC.